The 19 T cell receptor beta chains presented below share a single source sample, sequenced in a study of blood T cell repertoires in COVID-19. Method: immunoSEQ multiplex PCR; TCRdb's copy keeps in-frame clones and lacks some. The repertoire holds 150,000 to 200,000 clones, with about 86% as singletons. Input material: peripheral blood. All receptors come from a woman of 80 years or more in a cohort sampled during active or convalescent COVID-19.

This clone has a handful of counts. V gene TRBV11-2 combines with J gene TRBJ1-1; 8 nucleotides align to TRBD1. V gave up 5 bases and J gave up 3 bases; unmatched junction bases: 8. The CDR3 is 15 amino acids. Germline V gives CDR1 SGHAT, CDR2 FQNNGV. CDR3 protein: CASSNAGRGHTEAFF. DNA of the CDR3: TGTGCCAGCAGCAACGCGGGCAGGGGGCACACTGAAGCTTTCTTT.

The genes are TRBV7-9 and TRBJ1-5; weak D call: TRBD1 (5 bases). This CDR3 is built from 15 residues. Germline CDR1 SEHNR, CDR2 FQNEAQ (reference sequence). V lost 2 bases and J lost 2, with 10 bases in between. CDR3 sequence reads: CASSLLGGGNQPQHF. The CDR3 nucleotides read TGTGCCAGCAGCTTATTGGGGGGGGGCAATCAGCCCCAGCATTTT.

The V and J genes are TRBV18 and TRBJ1-5; no clear D gene. Germline CDR1 reads KGHSH; CDR2 reads LQKENI. V shed 1 base and J shed 3 bases, with 10 bases lying between them. The CDR3 loop spans 15 amino acids. The CDR3 reads CASSPLEVANQPQHF. For the CDR3, the DNA is TGTGCCAGCTCACCACTGGAAGTAGCCAATCAGCCCCAGCATTTT.

This rearrangement joins TRBV29-1 to TRBJ2-7; TRBD2 agrees at 11 bases. The CDR3 has 16 amino acids. From germline, CDR1 is SQVTM and CDR2 ANQGSEA. Losses at the gene ends were 4 bases for V and 0 bases for J; bases not matched to a gene: 8. The CDR3 loop is CSVVLLTSGNSYEQYV. The CDR3 nucleotides read TGCAGCGTTGTGCTTTTGACTAGCGGGAACTCCTACGAGCAGTACGTC.

The genes are TRBV20-1 and TRBJ1-2, with unresolved D. The CDR3 runs 10 residues. The germline CDR1 and CDR2 sequences are DFQATT and SNEGSKA (reference sequence). The CDR3 DNA follows: TGCAGGGTATCCTCGGGAGGCTACACCTTC. It specifies CRVSSGGYTF.

This chain joins TRBV2 and TRBJ1-4, with 10 bases matching TRBD1. This CDR3 is built from 16 residues. With 5 bases clipped from V and 7 bases from J, the junction kept 10 bases outside the gene matches. The germline V gene has CDR1 SNHLY and CDR2 FYNNEI. The DNA for the CDR3 is TGTGCCAGCAGTCAAAATAGACAGGGGGCCGGTGAAAAACTGTTTTTT. It specifies CASSQNRQGAGEKLFF.

This clone was observed a single time. This chain connects TRBV18 to TRBJ2-3, with 8 nucleotides matching TRBD2. The CDR3 runs to 18 residues. The V gene end was trimmed by 2 bases and the J gene end by 4 bases; junction bases not matched to a gene: 14. CDR1 KGHSH and CDR2 LQKENI come from the germline V gene. This CDR3 is CASSPSLVGRGAADTQYF. The CDR3 DNA reads as TGTGCCAGCTCACCATCCTTGGTCGGGCGGGGGGCCGCAGATACGCAGTATTTT.

This rearrangement joins TRBV18 to TRBJ1-1, with D possibly matching TRBD1 (6 bases). The CDR3 is 15 amino acids. Trimming removed 6 bases from V and 1 base from J, with 15 bases in between. CDR1 is KGHSH, CDR2 LQKENI, per germline. In DNA form, the CDR3 reads TGTGCCAGCTCCTCCTCCTGGGGACAGAACACTGAAGCTTTCTTT. It codes for CASSSSWGQNTEAFF.

The chain couples TRBV20-1 to TRBJ2-1, with D unresolved. The CDR3 is 16 residues long. Germline CDR1 and CDR2: DFQATT and SNEGSKA (reference sequence). The V gene lost 3 bases and the J gene lost 0 bases, with 15 bases spanning the gap. CDR3 protein: CSASSPDFSSYNEQFF. CDR3 nucleotide sequence: TGCAGTGCTAGTAGCCCTGACTTCAGCTCCTACAATGAGCAGTTCTTC.

The chain couples TRBV10-3 to TRBJ1-1, with a possible D match to TRBD1 (6 bases). Trimming shortened V by 8 bases and J by 5 bases, and 18 bases separated the two germline ends. This CDR3 has 14 residues. Germline V gene lookup returns CDR1 ENHRY and CDR2 SYGVKD. CDR3 in DNA: TGTGCCATCCGGGGGGCAGGGGCCGGTACTGAAGCTTTCTTT. Amino acids: CAIRGAGAGTEAFF.

This chain links TRBV9 with TRBJ1-2; 8 positions match TRBD1. This CDR3 is 14 amino acids long. Trimming cost V 3 bases and J 4 bases; bases outside gene matches: 5. Germline V lookup: CDR1 SGDLS, CDR2 YYNGEE. The CDR3, as DNA: TGTGCCAGCAGCGCCGACAGGGGTTCCTATGGCTACACCTTC. Amino acids: CASSADRGSYGYTF.

The V gene is TRBV19, the J gene TRBJ2-3, with D possibly matching TRBD2 (5 bases). V was shortened by 4 bases and J by 2 bases, with 13 bases between the two germline ends. The length of the CDR3 is 15 residues. Germline V gene sequence: CDR1 LNHDA, CDR2 SQIVND (reference sequence). Here the CDR3 DNA reads TGTGCCAGTAGTAGGGGAGAGGTTTACACAGATACGCAGTATTTT. It yields the protein CASSRGEVYTDTQYF.

This chain uses TRBV7-2 with TRBJ2-1; TRBD1 agrees at 8 bases. The ends lost 6 bases at V and 3 bases at J; junction bases unmatched: 10. Germline V gene data show CDR1 as SGHTA and CDR2 as FQGNSA. This CDR3 contains 16 residues. The CDR3 DNA is TGTGCCAGCAGACTTGACAGGGGTCGCCTCTACAATGAGCAGTTCTTC. Translation: CASRLDRGRLYNEQFF.

CDR3 protein: CASSGSGGDYNEQFF. The CDR3 DNA is TGCGCCAGCAGCGGCAGCGGGGGGGATTACAATGAGCAGTTCTTC. The V and J genes are TRBV5-1 and TRBJ2-1; TRBD2 matches 10 bases. Germline CDR1 reads SGHRS; CDR2 reads YFSETQ. Trimming took 4 bases from V and 4 from J; bases not matched to a gene: 5. The CDR3 sequence is 15 residues long.

The sample holds one count of this clone. The chain has TRBV18 and TRBJ2-1, with 9 bases aligning to TRBD1. J gave up 7 bases and V 3 bases, and 10 bases lay outside the gene matches. The CDR3 loop spans 16 amino acids. Germline V gives CDR1 KGHSH, CDR2 LQKENI. Here the CDR3 reads CASSPYSQGARNEQFF. The DNA of the CDR3 is TGTGCCAGCTCACCCTACTCACAGGGGGCGCGGAATGAGCAGTTCTTC.

The J gene is TRBJ2-3, the V gene TRBV25-1, with D possibly matching TRBD1 (6 bases). Germline values: CDR1 MGHDK, CDR2 SYGVNS. V shed 4 bases and J shed 6 bases, with 14 bases lying between them. The CDR3 has 14 amino acids. The CDR3 region has the DNA TGTGCCAGCAGTGTCGACCAGGGGTGGGATACGCAGTATTTT. It translates to CASSVDQGWDTQYF.

The chain is built from TRBV6-5 and TRBJ1-2, with D hard to call. V gave up 7 bases and J gave up 2 bases, with 8 bases separating them. This CDR3 has 12 amino acids. The germline gives CDR1 MNHEY, CDR2 SVGAGI. CDR3 amino acids: CASTGLNYGYTF. Written as DNA, the CDR3 is TGTGCCAGCACTGGGCTGAACTATGGCTACACCTTC.

This rearrangement joins TRBV9 to TRBJ2-7; 7 nucleotides agree with TRBD2. CDR3 length: 15 amino acids. J lost 0 bases, V lost 2 bases, and 5 bases had no gene match. CDR1 is SGDLS and CDR2 is YYNGEE in the germline V gene. The CDR3: CASSVSGVGSYEQYF. The CDR3 bases are TGTGCCAGCAGCGTCAGCGGGGTCGGCTCCTACGAGCAGTACTTC.

V is TRBV2 and J is TRBJ1-4; the match to TRBD1 covers 9 bases. CDR1 SNHLY and CDR2 FYNNEI come from the germline V gene. After removal of 3 bases from V and 0 bases from J, the junction contained 11 bases not matched to a gene. CDR3 length equals 19 residues. The CDR3 DNA reads TGTGCCAGCAGTGAGGGGGGACAGGGACGCGCCGCAACTAATGAAAAACTGTTTTTT. This gives the protein CASSEGGQGRAATNEKLFF.